This T cell receptor (beta chain) was recorded in a study of shared clonotypes between healthy human individuals. Study-wide context: Aged 18 to 49, the donors were a couple of women and three men. The study's findings and limits: Among non-shared clonotypes, generation probabilities were lower than among those shared by all four donors.

Remarks on this clone: Its cognate antigen is unknown.

Using immunoSEQ multiplex PCR, the repertoire was profiled, and TCRdb retains in-frame clones only, with some absent. In the table there are roughly 640,000 clones, around 72% of which are singletons. Germline lookup yields CDR1 SGHRS and CDR2 YFSETQ. After removal of 4 bases from V and 2 bases from J, the junction contained 13 bases not matched to a gene. CDR3 length: 17 residues. The chain has TRBV5-1 and TRBJ2-5; 8 bases are shared with TRBD2. The specimen was memory CD4+ T cells sorted from blood. Documented subset: CD45RA-negative fraction. This clonotype originated in a woman aged 25 to 39 in good health. As DNA, the CDR3 is TGCGCCAGCAGCATCCGGGAGGGACCGAGATATCAAGAGACCCAGTACTTC. Translation gives CASSIREGPRYQETQYF.